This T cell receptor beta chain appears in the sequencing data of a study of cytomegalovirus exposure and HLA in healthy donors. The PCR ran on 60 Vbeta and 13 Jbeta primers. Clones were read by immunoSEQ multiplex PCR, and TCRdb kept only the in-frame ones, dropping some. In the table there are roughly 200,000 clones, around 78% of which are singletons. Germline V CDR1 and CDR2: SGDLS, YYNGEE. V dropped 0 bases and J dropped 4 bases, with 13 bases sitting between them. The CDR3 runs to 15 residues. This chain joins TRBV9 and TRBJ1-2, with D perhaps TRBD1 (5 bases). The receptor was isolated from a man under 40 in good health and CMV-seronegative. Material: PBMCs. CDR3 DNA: TGTGCCAGCAGCGTAGGCGGGGGTGGGGGCTATGGCTACACCTTC. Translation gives CASSVGGGGGYGYTF.